This T cell receptor beta chain was documented in a study of cytomegalovirus exposure and HLA in healthy donors. The length of the CDR3 is 17 residues. V was pared by 0 bases and J by 0 bases, with 9 bases of the junction left unmatched. The germline gives CDR1 SGHRS, CDR2 YFSETQ. Study outcomes and limitations: As immune exposure information, only CMV serostatus was available.

Primers included in the PCR were 60 Vbeta and 13 Jbeta primers. Sequencing was performed with immunoSEQ multiplex PCR; in TCRdb, only in-frame clones are kept and a portion is missing. The profile shows under 200,000 clones, roughly 75% of them singletons. Comment on this clone: The antigen is undetermined.

This sequence joins TRBV5-1 and TRBJ2-7, with 7 positions matching TRBD2. This receptor was taken from a female donor in good health and CMV-seronegative. The sample was PBMCs. This CDR3 reads CASSLVLTSDDSYEQYF. CDR3 nucleotide sequence: TGCGCCAGCAGCTTGGTTCTAACTAGCGACGACTCCTACGAGCAGTACTTC.